Shown below are 17 T cell receptor beta chains from a single sample sequenced in a study of T cell responses to AZD1222 COVID-19 vaccine (dated by TCRdb to about 2021). Library preparation used the immunoSEQ multiplex PCR assay. TCRdb obtained this table from immuneACCESS and retained in-frame rearrangements with V and J assigned. These tables miss some clones; where compared with another copy, unresolved V genes account for less than half of the shortfall, and the remainder is unexplained. This sample gives around 58,000 clones in total; more than 65% of them show up just once. Jointly, the top ten make up about 20% of the sample. According to the study, the label for this sample's time point signals: baseline before first vaccination. This specimen was peripheral blood, taken on day 0 of AZD1222 vaccination. These receptors came from an adult in good health.

This chain links TRBV7-3 with TRBJ1-2; maybe TRBD1 (5 bases). V shed 6 bases and J shed 9 bases, with 17 bases lying between them. CDR3 length: 13 residues. The V gene's germline CDR1 is SGHTA and CDR2 FQGTGA. CDR3 sequence (DNA): TGTGCCAGCAGTCCATTTTTGGGGGGACGCTACACCTTC. It translates to CASSPFLGGRYTF. Full variable domain (missing parts from reference TRBV7-3 and TRBJ1-2): GAGVSQTPSNKVTEKGKYVELRCDPISGHTALYWYRQSLGQGPEFLIYFQGTGAADDSGLPNDRFFAVRPEGSVSTLKIQRTERGDSAVYLCASSPFLGGRYTFGSGTRLTVV.

This chain uses TRBV29-1 with TRBJ2-5; 10 nucleotides agree with TRBD1. Unmatched junction bases numbered 6, after V lost 6 bases and J lost 5 bases. Germline values: CDR1 SQVTM, CDR2 ANQGSEA. CDR3 length equals 13 residues. CDR3 amino acids: CSVAEDRGETQYF. The CDR3 region has the DNA TGCAGCGTCGCTGAGGACAGGGGGGAGACCCAGTACTTC. The variable domain in full, with the rest retrieved from reference TRBV29-1 and TRBJ2-5, is SAVISQKPSRDICQRGTSLTIQCQVDSQVTMMFWYRQQPGQSLTLIATANQGSEATYESGFVIDKFPISRPNLTFSTLTVSNMSPEDSSIYLCSVAEDRGETQYFGPGTRLLVL.

The chain links TRBV7-2 to TRBJ2-1, with D possibly matching TRBD2 (6 bases). V was shortened by 1 base and J by 8 bases, with 18 bases between the two germline ends. Germline loops: CDR1 SGHTA, CDR2 FQGNSA. There are 16 residues in the CDR3. CDR3 nucleotide sequence: TGTGCCAGCAGCTTAGATTACGGGGGAGGAGGAGATGAGCAGTTCTTC. Translating it yields CASSLDYGGGGDEQFF.

This clone came up a few times. The chain combines TRBV6-1 with TRBJ1-5, with D perhaps TRBD1 (5 bases). Germline lookup yields CDR1 MNHNS and CDR2 SASEGT. Deletions cut 0 bases from V and 4 bases from J, with 7 bases between. This CDR3 is built from 14 residues. CDR3 in amino acids: CASSEAGVNQPQHF. In nucleotides, the CDR3 is TGTGCCAGCAGTGAAGCAGGGGTAAATCAGCCCCAGCATTTT.

V and J are TRBV5-1 and TRBJ1-3; D perhaps matches TRBD1 (6 bases). The V gene lost 4 bases and the J gene lost 0 bases, with 14 bases spanning the gap. Germline CDR1 reads SGHRS; CDR2 reads YFSETQ. This CDR3 contains 16 residues. This CDR3 reads CASSQGKKGSGNTIYF. The CDR3 DNA reads TGCGCCAGCAGCCAGGGGAAAAAAGGCTCTGGAAACACCATATATTTT. Full variable domain (missing parts from reference TRBV5-1 and TRBJ1-3): KAGVTQTPRYLIKTRGQQVTLSCSPISGHRSVSWYQQTPGQGLQFLFEYFSETQRNKGNFPGRFSGRQFSNSRSEMNVSTLELGDSALYLCASSQGKKGSGNTIYFGEGSWLTVV.

This clone was detected once. The chain links TRBV7-8 to TRBJ2-1; maybe TRBD2 (5 bases). The CDR3 consists of 14 residues. Germline V lookup: CDR1 SGHVS, CDR2 FQNEAQ. V lost 1 base, J lost 4 bases, and 8 bases lay in between. CDR3 bases: TGTGCCAGCAGCTTAGGTCGGAGGTACAATGAGCAGTTCTTC. Its protein is CASSLGRRYNEQFF.

The rearrangement links TRBV30 to TRBJ2-1; 16 positions match TRBD2. The CDR3 runs 15 residues. V lost 5 bases, J lost 9 bases, and 7 bases stayed unmatched. Germline lookup yields CDR1 GTSNPN and CDR2 SVGIG (reference sequence). CDR3 amino acids: CAWDKGLAGGGEQFF. CDR3 DNA: TGTGCCTGGGACAAGGGACTAGCGGGAGGGGGTGAGCAGTTCTTC.

This chain links TRBV3-1 (or the pseudogene TRBV3-2) with TRBJ1-1, with a weak D call TRBD1 (6 bases). Germline CDR1 LGHDT, CDR2 YNNKEL (reference sequence). The CDR3 covers 13 residues. Trimming took off 3 bases at V and 5 bases at J, with 10 bases between the two ends. This chain's CDR3 is CASSQGALTEAFF. In DNA, the CDR3 is TGTGCCAGCAGCCAGGGGGCATTAACTGAAGCTTTCTTT.

The chain uses TRBV7-8 and TRBJ2-2; D remains ambiguous. In germline, CDR1 is SGHVS, CDR2 FQNEAQ. The CDR3 spans 16 residues. The V end was cut by 5 bases, the J end by 0 bases, with 13 bases between. In DNA, the CDR3 is TGTGCCAGCAGCCCCTCAGGCCACGCGAACACCGGGGAGCTGTTTTTT. This sequence encodes CASSPSGHANTGELFF.

This clone was counted only a few times. The rearrangement joins TRBV7-3 to TRBJ1-3; D may be TRBD1 (5 bases). V shed 3 bases and J shed 8 bases, with 11 bases lying between them. Germline CDR1 is SGHTA and CDR2 is FQGTGA. The length of the CDR3 is 13 residues. In DNA form, the CDR3 reads TGTGCCAGCAGCTTGGACCCGGGGGACACCATATATTTT. This encodes CASSLDPGDTIYF.

V gene TRBV25-1 combines with J gene TRBJ1-1, with D unclear. V was trimmed by 0 bases and J by 10 bases, leaving 9 bases between them. CDR3 length equals 12 residues. Germline CDR1 MGHDK, CDR2 SYGVNS. This chain's CDR3 is CASSEYVGRAFF. CDR3 coding DNA: TGTGCCAGCAGTGAATACGTGGGTAGAGCTTTCTTT.

The chain has TRBV27 and TRBJ1-6; 7 positions agree with TRBD1. The CDR3 runs to 16 residues. Germline CDR1 MNHEY, CDR2 SMNVEV (reference sequence). V was clipped by 0 bases and J by 7 bases; unmatched bases: 6. The CDR3 nucleotides are TGTGCCAGCAGTTTATCTGTAGGGGACAGAAATTCACCCCTCCACTTT. Translated, it gives CASSLSVGDRNSPLHF.

The V call is TRBV28, the J call TRBJ2-7; 7 bases are a match to TRBD1. CDR1 is MDHEN, CDR2 SYDVKM, per germline. The CDR3 sequence is 16 residues long. V was clipped by 6 bases and J by 0 bases; unmatched bases: 11. The CDR3 here is CASSSVGRGSSYEQYF. The CDR3 nucleotides read TGTGCCAGCAGCTCTGTCGGCAGGGGGAGCTCCTACGAGCAGTACTTC.

This clone is a singleton in its sample. The chain is built from TRBV7-8 and TRBJ1-1; D not certain. V was pared by 2 bases and J by 4 bases, with 11 bases between. This CDR3 spans 14 amino acids. Germline loops: CDR1 SGHVS, CDR2 FQNEAQ. The CDR3 DNA is TGTGCCAGCAGCTTATTTAGCCGTAGCACTGAAGCTTTCTTT. This translates into CASSLFSRSTEAFF.

A single count supports this clone. The chain has TRBV6-5 and TRBJ1-2; TRBD1 is a possible D gene (5 bases). The CDR3 is 12 amino acids. V was shortened by 11 bases and J by 1 base, with 11 bases between the two germline ends. Germline V gene lookup returns CDR1 MNHEY and CDR2 SVGAGI. The CDR3 is CAVRGGNYGYTF. CDR3 nucleotides: TGTGCCGTAAGGGGAGGTAACTATGGCTACACCTTC.

The chain couples TRBV7-8 to TRBJ1-4; perhaps TRBD1 as D (5 bases). Between the trimmed V and J ends, which lost 6 bases and 8 bases, there was a span of 19 bases. There are 15 residues in the CDR3. CDR1 and CDR2 (germline): SGHVS, FQNEAQ. CDR3 residues: CASRKNPGLDEKLFF. CDR3 DNA: TGTGCCAGCAGAAAAAATCCAGGGTTAGACGAAAAACTGTTTTTT.

The chain employs TRBV28 and TRBJ1-5, with TRBD1 matching over 12 bases. The CDR3 totals 15 residues. With V trimmed by 5 bases and J by 5 bases, 4 bases remained unmatched. Germline V CDR1 and CDR2: MDHEN, SYDVKM. The CDR3 DNA sequence: TGTGCCAGCAGTGAGGGACAGGGGGCATATCAGCCCCAGCATTTT. Its translation: CASSEGQGAYQPQHF.